The 24 T cell receptor beta chains in this list originate from one sample, sequenced in a study of spatial heterogeneity in lung cancer. General study results and limits: The number of expanded tumor alpha and beta chains correlated with mutation number.

Antigen specificity for these receptors is unknown. Each CDR3 protein gets one entry after TCRdb re-called the 5' RACE reads with MiXCR. Here the sample spans around 2,700 distinct CDR3 sequences, 1.4% to 1.5% being singletons. Time point indicated: sample taken at primary tumor resection. The sequencing used lung tumor tissue, collected at surgery. These receptors came from a male donor with early-stage non-small cell lung cancer.

This clonotype ranks as medium-sized. This chain connects TRBV6-5 to TRBJ1-5; 11 positions match TRBD1. V lost 2 bases, J lost 6 bases, and 0 bases stayed unmatched. CDR3 length equals 14 residues. Per germline, CDR1 MNHEY and CDR2 SVGAGI. The CDR3: CASSYGTGGQPQHF. CDR3 nucleotides: TGTGCCAGCAGTTACGGGACAGGGGGTCAGCCCCAGCATTTT.

This clonotype is labeled medium-sized (0.01 to 0.1%). This chain connects TRBV7-2 to TRBJ2-3; D gene ambiguous. The CDR3 consists of 14 residues. Trimming cost V 1 base and J 1 base, with 6 bases left between them. Germline loops: CDR1 SGHTA, CDR2 FQGNSA. The CDR3 region is CASSLGRGTDTQYF. DNA for the CDR3: TGTGCCAGCAGCTTAGGCCGGGGCACAGATACGCAGTATTTT.

This clonotype ranks as large. The gene calls are TRBV7-2 and TRBJ2-5, with 8 positions matching TRBD2. V dropped 1 base and J dropped 9; count of bases not matched to a gene: 7. The CDR3 is made up of 14 amino acids. Germline loops: CDR1 SGHTA, CDR2 FQGNSA. The DNA for the CDR3 is TGTGCCAGCAGCTTAGGCGGCGGGGGGTCGCCCCAGTACTTC. Amino acid sequence: CASSLGGGGSPQYF.

By sample share, this clonotype is medium-sized. CDR3 coding DNA: TGCAGCGTAACCGGGACGTCTGCCGGAAACACCATATATTTT. Protein: CSVTGTSAGNTIYF. V is TRBV29-1 and J is TRBJ1-3, with a weak D call TRBD1 (5 bases). There are 14 residues in the CDR3. V was clipped by 6 bases and J by 4 bases, with 16 bases between them. Germline CDR1 SQVTM, CDR2 ANQGSEA.

Judged by abundance, this clonotype is medium-sized. The chain employs TRBV28 and TRBJ1-3, with no clear D. This CDR3 has 14 residues. Germline assignment: CDR1 MDHEN and CDR2 SYDVKM. V gave up 6 bases and J gave up 9 bases, with 18 bases separating them. CDR3 amino acids: CASRTGFLASTIYF. The CDR3 DNA reads as TGTGCCAGCAGAACGGGGTTCCTGGCGAGCACCATATATTTT. Combining the CDR3 with reference TRBV28 and TRBJ1-3 gives the whole variable domain DVKVTQSSRYLVKRTGEKVFLECVQDMDHENMFWYRQDPGLGLRLIYFSYDVKMKEKGDIPEGYSVSREKKERFSLILESASTNQTSMYLCASRTGFLASTIYFGEGSWLTVV.

This clonotype is labeled medium-sized (0.01 to 0.1%). The chain has TRBV7-9 and TRBJ1-1, with D possibly matching TRBD1 (5 bases). The V end lost 9 bases, the J end lost 1 base, and 18 bases lay between the germline ends. Germline V gene sequence: CDR1 SEHNR, CDR2 FQNEAQ (reference sequence). The CDR3 runs to 15 residues. The CDR3 nucleotides read TGTGCCAGTCGAGCCCCCGGGACGAGGAACACTGAAGCTTTCTTT. Its protein product is CASRAPGTRNTEAFF.

In this sample, this clonotype is medium-sized. The chain is built from TRBV20-1 and TRBJ2-2, with 7 bases identical to TRBD1. This CDR3 region has 14 residues. Germline lookup yields CDR1 DFQATT and CDR2 SNEGSKA (reference sequence). Trimming cost V 5 bases and J 0 bases; bases outside gene matches: 3. The CDR3 loop reads CSAPGTANTGELFF. For the CDR3, the DNA is TGCAGTGCTCCCGGGACAGCGAACACCGGGGAGCTGTTTTTT.

By share, this clonotype ranks as medium-sized. J is TRBJ2-2 and V is TRBV20-1, with TRBD2 matching 11 bases. The CDR3 contains 15 residues. CDR1 is DFQATT, CDR2 SNEGSKA, per germline (reference sequence). V gave up 3 bases and J gave up 5 bases; unmatched junction bases: 5. CDR3: CSARAGTSGTGELFF. As DNA, the CDR3 is TGCAGTGCTAGGGCCGGGACTAGCGGTACCGGGGAGCTGTTTTTT.

This clonotype is medium-sized in the sample. This chain uses TRBV10-3 with TRBJ2-7, with D maybe TRBD1 (5 bases). The CDR3 spans 12 residues. V lost 3 bases to trimming and J lost 5 bases, with 8 bases between them. Per the germline V gene, CDR1 is ENHRY and CDR2 is SYGVKD. As DNA, the CDR3 is TGTGCCATCAGTGACCAGGGTAACGAGCAGTACGTC. Translation: CAISDQGNEQYV.

This clonotype is medium-sized within its sample. The chain employs TRBV7-2 and TRBJ2-3; 12 bases map to TRBD2. The V gene end was trimmed by 0 bases and the J gene end by 7 bases; junction bases not matched to a gene: 8. Per germline, CDR1 SGHTA and CDR2 FQGNSA. The CDR3 has 17 amino acids. In DNA form, the CDR3 reads TGTGCCAGCAGCTTAGCTACTAGCGGGGGGAATCGGCATACGCAGTATTTT. Its protein product is CASSLATSGGNRHTQYF. Full variable domain (outside the CDR3, taken from reference TRBV7-2 and TRBJ2-3): GAGVSQSPSNKVTEKGKDVELRCDPISGHTALYWYRQSLGQGLEFLIYFQGNSAPDKSGLPSDRFSAERTGGSVSTLTIQRTQQEDSAVYLCASSLATSGGNRHTQYFGPGTRLTVL.

Judged by abundance, this clonotype is medium-sized. The genes are TRBV12-3 or TRBV12-4 and TRBJ2-5, with 8 bases fitting TRBD1. J gave up 4 bases and V 3 bases, and 7 bases lay outside the gene matches. This CDR3 has 15 amino acids. CDR3 in DNA: TGTGCCAGCAGTTTGGACAGGGTTGGGCCAGAGACCCAGTACTTC. Encoded protein: CASSLDRVGPETQYF.

This clonotype is categorized as medium-sized. The chain has TRBV6-5 and TRBJ1-1; TRBD1 agrees at 8 bases. Germline loops: CDR1 MNHEY, CDR2 SVGAGI. This CDR3 spans 18 amino acids. Losses at the gene ends were 10 bases for V and 7 bases for J; bases not matched to a gene: 26. In DNA, the CDR3 is TGTGCCACCTCTACTCTGACACTGGGCCCCGGGACAGGACTTGAAGCTTTCTTT. Translation: CATSTLTLGPGTGLEAFF.

This clonotype is medium-sized in the sample. The chain combines TRBV18 with TRBJ2-7; TRBD1 matches 7 bases. Germline V lookup: CDR1 KGHSH, CDR2 LQKENI. The CDR3 runs 14 residues. After removal of 3 bases from V and 2 bases from J, the junction contained 4 bases not matched to a gene. In nucleotides, the CDR3 is TGTGCCAGCTCACCGCGACAGGGCACCTACGAGCAGTACGTC. Protein sequence: CASSPRQGTYEQYV.

By frequency in the sample, this clonotype is medium-sized (0.01 to 0.1%). The chain recombines TRBV30 with TRBJ2-3; D is perhaps TRBD1 (5 bases). CDR3 length: 13 amino acids. V lost 4 bases and J 6 bases, leaving 14 bases between the germline ends. The V gene's germline CDR1 is GTSNPN and CDR2 SVGIG (reference sequence). CDR3 protein: CAWKGYSSDTQYF. CDR3 nucleotides: TGTGCCTGGAAGGGGTATTCGTCCGATACGCAGTATTTT.

This clonotype is medium-sized (0.01 to 0.1%). The V call is TRBV5-1, the J call TRBJ1-1; 7 bases fit TRBD1. V shed 4 bases, J shed 0 bases, and the junction held 6 bases outside the gene matches. CDR1 and CDR2 (germline): SGHRS, YFSETQ. This CDR3 has 15 residues. The CDR3, as DNA: TGCGCCAGCAGCGCCCGACAGGGTCTGAACACTGAAGCTTTCTTT. As protein: CASSARQGLNTEAFF.

This chain connects TRBV6-1 to TRBJ2-7, with D tentatively TRBD1 or TRBD2 (5 bases each). Germline V lookup: CDR1 MNHNS, CDR2 SASEGT. CDR3 size: 16 residues. CDR3 loop: CESSEGVRVGTDEKYV. The CDR3 DNA reads TGTGAAAGCAGTGAAGGGGTAAGGGTGGGGACCGACGAGAAGTACGTC.

By its share, this clonotype is medium-sized. The V and J genes are TRBV12-3 or TRBV12-4 and TRBJ2-7; TRBD1 matches 9 bases. The length of the CDR3 is 13 residues. Trimming at V came to 4 bases and at J to 9 bases, leaving 7 bases not matched to a gene. The CDR3 here is CASSSLGTGRQYF. The DNA for the CDR3 is TGTGCCAGCAGTTCTTTGGGGACAGGGAGGCAGTACTTC.

This clonotype is labeled medium-sized. The chain combines TRBV24-1 with TRBJ2-1, with 12 bases that match TRBD2. V was clipped by 9 bases and J by 8 bases; unmatched bases: 7. Germline V CDR1 and CDR2: KGHDR, SFDVKD. The CDR3 has 14 amino acids. The CDR3: CATGPRTSGDEQFF. The CDR3 DNA sequence: TGTGCCACCGGCCCTCGGACTAGCGGGGATGAGCAGTTCTTC.

This clonotype is termed medium-sized (0.01 to 0.1%). The CDR3 loop reads CASRLRNEQFF. CDR3 DNA: TGTGCCAGTAGATTACGGAATGAGCAGTTCTTC. The chain carries TRBV19 and TRBJ2-1; D unclear. The CDR3 runs 11 residues. V lost 6 bases and J lost 7, with 7 bases in between. The V gene's germline CDR1 is LNHDA and CDR2 SQIVND (reference sequence).

This clonotype rates as medium-sized (0.01 to 0.1%). The V and J genes are TRBV20-1 and TRBJ2-3; 9 positions agree with TRBD2. J lost 2 bases, V lost 2 bases, and 5 bases had no gene match. This CDR3 is built from 15 residues. Per germline, CDR1 DFQATT and CDR2 SNEGSKA (reference sequence). The CDR3 loop reads CSARRAGGYTDTQYF. CDR3 nucleotides: TGCAGTGCTAGAAGAGCGGGGGGTTACACAGATACGCAGTATTTT.

This clonotype was detected a few times. J is TRBJ2-3 and V is TRBV4-1; D possibly corresponds to TRBD2 (7 bases). The CDR3 totals 15 residues. Trimming removed 0 bases at V and 5 bases at J, with 12 bases between. CDR1 is MGHRA and CDR2 is YSYEKL in the germline V gene. The CDR3 DNA is TGCGCCAGCAGCCAAGATGGGGGGGGCAGAGATACGCAGTATTTT. It is translated as CASSQDGGGRDTQYF.

This clonotype is medium-sized in the sample. The genes are TRBV12-5 and TRBJ2-3; TRBD1 or TRBD2 may be the D gene (5 bases each). The germline V gene has CDR1 LGHNT and CDR2 FRNRAP. The CDR3 consists of 14 residues. The germline V and J ends were trimmed by 6 bases and 6 bases, with 16 bases remaining between them. CDR3 sequence: CASGPWDLGDTQYF. The CDR3 DNA sequence: TGTGCTAGTGGGCCATGGGACCTTGGGGATACGCAGTATTTT.

In this sample, this clonotype is medium-sized (0.01 to 0.1%). The genes are TRBV3-1 and TRBJ2-2; weak D call: TRBD1 (5 bases). CDR1 and CDR2 (germline): LGHDT, YNNKEL (reference sequence). V lost 2 bases and J lost 5, with 12 bases in between. The CDR3 sequence is 15 residues long. CDR3 DNA sequence: TGTGCCAGCAGCCAACAGGGTAGATGGACCGGGGAGCTGTTTTTT. This encodes CASSQQGRWTGELFF.

This clonotype is termed large. V is TRBV20-1 and J is TRBJ2-1, with 8 bases that match TRBD2. The V gene's germline CDR1 is DFQATT and CDR2 SNEGSKA (reference sequence). Trimming cost V 0 bases and J 9 bases; bases outside gene matches: 10. The CDR3 length is 15 residues. The CDR3 DNA follows: TGCAGTGCTAGAGATGGTGGCGGGAGGAAGGGTGAGCAGTTCTTC. Translating gives CSARDGGGRKGEQFF.